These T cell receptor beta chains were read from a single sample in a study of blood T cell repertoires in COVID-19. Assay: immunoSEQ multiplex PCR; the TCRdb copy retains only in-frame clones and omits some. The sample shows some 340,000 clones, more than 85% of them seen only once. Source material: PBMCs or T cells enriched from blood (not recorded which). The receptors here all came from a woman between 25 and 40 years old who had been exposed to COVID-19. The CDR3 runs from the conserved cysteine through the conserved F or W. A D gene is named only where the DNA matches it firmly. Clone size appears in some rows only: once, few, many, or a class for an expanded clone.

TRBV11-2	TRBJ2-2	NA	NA	TGTGCCAGCAGCTTCGGTCCAGGGCTCCAGAACACCGGGGAGCTGTTTTTT	CASSFGPGLQNTGELFF
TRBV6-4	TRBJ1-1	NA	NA	TGTGCCAGCAGTTACAGGCGCAGCGATACTGAAGCTTTCTTT	CASSYRRSDTEAFF
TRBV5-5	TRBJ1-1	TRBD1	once	TGTGCCAGCAGCGCGAACAGGGGGTTGGTGAACACTGAAGCTTTCTTT	CASSANRGLVNTEAFF
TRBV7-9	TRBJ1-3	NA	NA	TGTGCCAGCAGGCGTGAGGGTAACGCTGGAAACACCATATATTTT	CASRREGNAGNTIYF
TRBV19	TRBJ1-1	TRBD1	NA	TGTGCCAGTAGTAGCCCGGGACAGGGGGCAGGTGAAGCTTTCTTT	CASSSPGQGAGEAFF
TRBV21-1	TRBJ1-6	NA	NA	TGTGCCAGCAGCAAATGCGGGGGCAGGCACTATAATTCACCCCTCCACTTT	CASSKCGGRHYNSPLHF
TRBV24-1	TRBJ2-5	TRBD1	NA	TGTGCCACCAGTGACCCTAGACAGGGGGCAGAGACCCAGTACTTC	CATSDPRQGAETQYF
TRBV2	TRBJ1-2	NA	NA	TGTGCCAGCAAAGACTTCAGGGATCCTAACTATGGCTACACCTTC	CASKDFRDPNYGYTF
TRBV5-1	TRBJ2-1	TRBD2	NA	TGCGCCAGCACGGGGAGCGGGGGGGAACACAATGAGCAGTTCTTC	CASTGSGGEHNEQFF
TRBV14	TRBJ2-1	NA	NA	TGTGCCAGCAGCCGAGGGGGGGTAAGGAATGAGCAGTTCTTC	CASSRGGVRNEQFF
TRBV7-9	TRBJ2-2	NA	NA	TGTGCCAGCAGCTTAGAGGGCAGGGGAGCGCTCACCGGGGAGCTGTTTTTT	CASSLEGRGALTGELFF
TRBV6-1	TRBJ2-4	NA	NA	TGTGCCAGCAGTGAAGGAGACAGACTCAAAAACATTCAGTACTTC	CASSEGDRLKNIQYF
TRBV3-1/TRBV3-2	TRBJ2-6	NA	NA	TGTGCCAGCTTGGGGAGGAATAAACATCCAGGATCTGGGGCCAACGTCCTGACTTTC	CASLGRNKHPGSGANVLTF
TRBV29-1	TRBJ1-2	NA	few	TGCAGCGTTGAAGAAGGGGCTTATGGCTACACCTTC	CSVEEGAYGYTF
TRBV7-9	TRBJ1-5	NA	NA	TGTGCCAGCAGCTTAGACAGGATTAGCAATCAGCCCCAGCATTTT	CASSLDRISNQPQHF
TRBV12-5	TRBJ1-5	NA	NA	TGTGCTAGTGGGACAACAGGGAAAGGTCAGCCCCAGCATTTT	CASGTTGKGQPQHF
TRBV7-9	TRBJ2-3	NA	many	TGTGCCAGCACCTCGGGTGGGGATACGCAGTATTTT	CASTSGGDTQYF
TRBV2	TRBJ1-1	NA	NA	TGTGCCAGCAGTGAATCGGAAGGGGTAGGCCCGAACACTGAAGCTTTCTTT	CASSESEGVGPNTEAFF
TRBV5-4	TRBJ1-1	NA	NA	TGTGCCAGCAGCTTGGAGGCAGGGCTGAACACTGAAGCTTTCTTT	CASSLEAGLNTEAFF
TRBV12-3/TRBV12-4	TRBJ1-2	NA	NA	TGTGCCAGCAGTATGACAGTCTATGGCTACACCTTC	CASSMTVYGYTF
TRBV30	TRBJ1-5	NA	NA	TGTGCCTGGAGTGTAGGAGCGATCAATCAGCCCCAGCATTTT	CAWSVGAINQPQHF
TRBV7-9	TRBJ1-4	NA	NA	TGTGCCAGCAGCTTAGCGCTCGGTATTGGTGAAAAACTGTTTTTT	CASSLALGIGEKLFF
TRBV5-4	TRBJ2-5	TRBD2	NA	TGTGCCAGCAGCGACGAACTAGCGGGGGGCCAAGAGACCCAGTACTTC	CASSDELAGGQETQYF
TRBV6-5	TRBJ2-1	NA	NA	TGTGCCAGCACCCACCCCCACTCGGGTGAGCAGTTCTTC	CASTHPHSGEQFF
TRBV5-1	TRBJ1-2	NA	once	TGCGCCAGCAGCTTGGGTTGGGGGCGGGTCGTAGGTGGCTACACCTTC	CASSLGWGRVVGGYTF
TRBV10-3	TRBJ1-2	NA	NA	TGTGCCATCAGAAGTCCGCGGGGCTACACCTTC	CAIRSPRGYTF
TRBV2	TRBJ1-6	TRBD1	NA	TGTGCCAGCAGGGACGTTGGGACAGGGTTATCACCCCTCCACTTT	CASRDVGTGLSPLHF
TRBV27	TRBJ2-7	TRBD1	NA	TGTGCCAGCAGTCTGGGACAGGGTGCCTACGAGCAGTACTTC	CASSLGQGAYEQYF
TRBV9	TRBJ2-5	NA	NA	TGTGCCAGCAGCGCCCGGCGAGGGGGACGGGAGACCCAGTACTTC	CASSARRGGRETQYF
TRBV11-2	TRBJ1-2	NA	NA	TGTGCCAGCAGCTATGACAGGCCCTATGGCTACACCTTC	CASSYDRPYGYTF
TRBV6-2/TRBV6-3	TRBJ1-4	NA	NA	TGTGCCAGCAGTTATGGGCACCTGGAAAAACTGTTTTTT	CASSYGHLEKLFF
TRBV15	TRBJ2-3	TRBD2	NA	TGTGCCACCAGCCTAGCGGGGGCTTACACAGATACGCAGTATTTT	CATSLAGAYTDTQYF
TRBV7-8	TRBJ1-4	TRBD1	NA	TGTGCCAGCAGCGGGTGGACAGGGCAAACTAATGAAAAACTGTTTTTT	CASSGWTGQTNEKLFF
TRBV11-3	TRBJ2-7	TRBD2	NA	TGTGCCAGCAGCTTAGCAACAACCGGGGGGGCTAACGAGCAGTACTTC	CASSLATTGGANEQYF
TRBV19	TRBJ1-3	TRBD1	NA	TGTGCCAGTAGCACACAGGGGGCCTCTGGAAACACCATATATTTT	CASSTQGASGNTIYF
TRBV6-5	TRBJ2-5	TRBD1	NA	TGTGCCCGCTATGTGGAGCAGGGGGTGGAGACCCAGTACTTC	CARYVEQGVETQYF
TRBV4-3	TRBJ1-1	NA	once	TGCGCCAGCAGCCAAGATGAGTTCATGAACACTGAAGCTTTCTTT	CASSQDEFMNTEAFF
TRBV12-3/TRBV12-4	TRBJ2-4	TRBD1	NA	TGTGCCAGCAGTTGGAGACAGGGAAACATTCAGTACTTC	CASSWRQGNIQYF
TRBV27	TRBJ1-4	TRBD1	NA	TGTGCCAGCAGTCGATCTTTTCCCTCAGGGGGCGGGGAAAAACTGTTTTTT	CASSRSFPSGGGEKLFF
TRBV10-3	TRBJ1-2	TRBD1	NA	TGTGCCATCGGGGGACAGGGAGGAGATGGCTACACCTTC	CAIGGQGGDGYTF
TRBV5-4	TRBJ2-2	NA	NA	TGTGCCAGCAGCCAAAGGGAGACCGGGGAGCTGTTTTTT	CASSQRETGELFF
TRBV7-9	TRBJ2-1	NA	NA	TGTGCCAGCAGCCCCTCGGGAAGGGGGGGGAATGAGCAGTTCTTC	CASSPSGRGGNEQFF
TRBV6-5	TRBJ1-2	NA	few	TGTGCCAGCACCCTAGGAGCCTTCTATGGCTACACCTTC	CASTLGAFYGYTF
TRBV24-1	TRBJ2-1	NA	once	TGTGCCACCAGTGACCTCGGACAGGGCTATAGCGGGGGTCCCTACAATGAGCAGTTCTTC	CATSDLGQGYSGGPYNEQFF
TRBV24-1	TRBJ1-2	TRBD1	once	TGTGCCACCAGTGAACCCGGGACAGGGCTTTGGGGCTACACCTTC	CATSEPGTGLWGYTF
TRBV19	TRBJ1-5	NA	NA	TGTGCCAGTAACCTCGCGGGGCCCCAGCATTTT	CASNLAGPQHF
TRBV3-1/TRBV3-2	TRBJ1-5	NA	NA	TGTGCCACCGGCGCAGGGTATAGCAATCAGCCCCAGCATTTT	CATGAGYSNQPQHF
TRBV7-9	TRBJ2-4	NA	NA	TGTGCCAGCAGCTTAGTCCCGGGACTCCAGTCGGACATTCAGTACTTC	CASSLVPGLQSDIQYF
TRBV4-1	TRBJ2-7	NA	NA	TGCGCCAGCAGCCGGACAGGGCGGGGGGAGCAGTACTTC	CASSRTGRGEQYF
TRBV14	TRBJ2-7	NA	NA	TGTGCCAGCAGCCAGTTGACAGGACACTACGAGCAGTACTTC	CASSQLTGHYEQYF